This T cell receptor (beta chain) was identified during a study of cytomegalovirus exposure and HLA in healthy donors. Primers for the PCR totalled 60 Vbeta and 13 Jbeta. This table comes from immunoSEQ multiplex PCR, and its TCRdb copy is limited to in-frame clones, with some not included. The table has more than 140,000 clones, roughly 64% seen once; the top ten hold around 2.9%. This clone was counted only a few times. This receptor was obtained from a woman in her twenties or thirties in good health and CMV-seropositive. The sequencing sample was made of PBMCs.

The CDR3 sequence: CASSSNDRYTEAFF. The DNA for the CDR3 is TGTGCCAGCAGTTCGAACGACAGGTACACTGAAGCTTTCTTT. The chain couples TRBV2 to TRBJ1-1, with D maybe TRBD1 (6 bases). The CDR3 length is 14 residues. In germline, CDR1 is SNHLY, CDR2 FYNNEI. V was cut by 5 bases and J by 3 bases, with 13 bases left in between. The whole variable domain, remainder taken from reference TRBV2 and TRBJ1-1, is EPEVTQTPSHQVTQMGQEVILRCVPISNHLYFYWYRQILGQKVEFLVSFYNNEISEKSEIFDDQFSVERPDGSNFTLKIRSTKLEDSAMYFCASSSNDRYTEAFFGQGTRLTVV.